This T cell receptor (beta chain) was identified during a study of graft-versus-host responses after intestinal transplantation. Turning to the study itself: In this cohort, recipients had multivisceral, liver-intestinal, or isolated intestinal transplants. Tacrolimus and steroids were given for about 3 years to all recipients after anti-thymocyte globulin induction. Study-wide findings and caveats: Recipient marrow showed GvH clones, some seen first in ileum or blood.

Approximately 200,000 CFSE-labeled responder cells were plated with approximately 200,000 irradiated, violet-dye-labeled stimulator cells. Clones were read by immunoSEQ multiplex PCR, and TCRdb kept only the in-frame ones, dropping some. The data hold approximately 23,000 clones, with around 47% observed a single time. The CDR3 runs 14 residues. CDR1 and CDR2 from the germline V gene are SGHVS and FQNEAQ. J gave up 6 bases and V 5 bases, and 5 bases lay outside the gene matches. The table lists this clone with a few counts. The source is a human patient who was an organ donor for intestinal transplantation. The J gene is TRBJ2-3, the V gene TRBV7-8, with 10 bases that match TRBD1. Sequenced material: alloreactive CD8+ T cells from a mixed lymphocyte reaction culture, taken before transplantation. The subset here: CFSE-low proliferating T cells sorted from approximately six-day pre-transplant mixed lymphocyte reaction (GvH or HvG direction). CDR3 coding DNA: TGTGCCAGCAGCCCTGGGACAGGGGTGGATACGCAGTATTTT. Residues: CASSPGTGVDTQYF. Filled out from reference TRBV7-8 and TRBJ2-3, the complete variable domain reads GAGVSQSPRYKVAKRGQDVALRCDPISGHVSLFWYQQALGQGPEFLTYFQNEAQLDKSGLPSDRFFAERPEGSVSTLKIQRTQQEDSAVYLCASSPGTGVDTQYFGPGTRLTVL.